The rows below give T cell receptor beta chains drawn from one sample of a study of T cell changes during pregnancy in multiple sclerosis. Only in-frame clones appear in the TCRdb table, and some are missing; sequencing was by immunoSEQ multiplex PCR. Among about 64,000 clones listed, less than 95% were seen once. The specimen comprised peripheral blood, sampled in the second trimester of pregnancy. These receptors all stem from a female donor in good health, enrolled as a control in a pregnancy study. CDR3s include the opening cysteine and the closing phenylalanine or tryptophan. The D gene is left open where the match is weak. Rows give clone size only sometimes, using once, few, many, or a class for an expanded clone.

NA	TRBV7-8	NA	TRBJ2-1	TGTGCCAGCAGCTCCCTCGAGTCGCTAAGCTCCTACAATGAGCAGTTCTTC	CASSSLESLSSYNEQFF
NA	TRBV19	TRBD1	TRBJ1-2	TGTGCCACCCTCGACGACAGGGTAGGGAATTACGGTGGCTACACCTTC	CATLDDRVGNYGGYTF
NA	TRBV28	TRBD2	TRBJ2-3	TGTGCCAGCGCTTGGACTAGCGGTTTTTCCACAGATACGCAGTATTTT	CASAWTSGFSTDTQYF
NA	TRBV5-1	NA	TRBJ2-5	TGCGCCAGCAGCTTGTTTAGGGGTGACCAAGAGACCCAGTACTTC	CASSLFRGDQETQYF
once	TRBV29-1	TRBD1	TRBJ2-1	TGCAGCGTGGGAACAGGGGAAAGGGGGCAGTTCTTC	CSVGTGERGQFF
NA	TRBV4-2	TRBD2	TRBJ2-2	TGTGCCAGCAGCCCGTCGGATAGCGGGTTAACCGGGGAGCTGTTTTTT	CASSPSDSGLTGELFF
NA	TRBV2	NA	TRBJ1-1	TGTGCCAGCAGTGAAGATACAGGGTGGACTGAAGCTTTCTTT	CASSEDTGWTEAFF
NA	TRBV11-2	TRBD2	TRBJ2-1	TGTGCCAGCACACCGGTAGCGGGGGGGAACTACAATGAGCAGTTCTTC	CASTPVAGGNYNEQFF
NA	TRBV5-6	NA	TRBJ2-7	TGTGCCAGCAGCTTGTATCAGGGCTACGAGCAGTACTTC	CASSLYQGYEQYF
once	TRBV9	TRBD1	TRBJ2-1	TGTGCCAGCAGCGTCAGGGGGACCCTATACAATGAGCAGTTCTTC	CASSVRGTLYNEQFF
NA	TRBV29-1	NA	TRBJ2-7	TGCAGCGTTGAGAATCCGGGTCGGGGTTACGAGCAGTACTTC	CSVENPGRGYEQYF
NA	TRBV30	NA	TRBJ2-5	TGTGCGCGGAGTGGACAGATCCCTCAAGAGACCCAGTACTTC	CARSGQIPQETQYF
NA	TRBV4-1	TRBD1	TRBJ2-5	TGCGCCAGCAGCCAAGATGGACAGGGGGCGATCGAGACCCAGTACTTC	CASSQDGQGAIETQYF
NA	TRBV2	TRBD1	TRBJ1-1	TGTGCCAGCAGGGACAGGGGGAACACTGAAGCTTTCTTT	CASRDRGNTEAFF
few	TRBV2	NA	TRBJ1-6	TGTGCCAGCAGTGCGTCGTTGACGGGTTCACCCCTCCACTTT	CASSASLTGSPLHF
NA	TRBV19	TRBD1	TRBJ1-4	TGTGCCAGTAGTATATGGGGGACAGGGAATGAAAAACTGTTTTTT	CASSIWGTGNEKLFF
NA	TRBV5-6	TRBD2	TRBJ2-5	TGTGCCAGCACCAACAGCGGGAGTGAGACCCAGTACTTC	CASTNSGSETQYF
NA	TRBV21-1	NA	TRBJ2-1	TGTGCCAGCAGCAAAGGAACTAGACCCTGGCAAATGGGGCAGTTCTTC	CASSKGTRPWQMGQFF
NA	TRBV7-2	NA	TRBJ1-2	TGTGCCAGCAGCCTTGGAGTTTCTAACTATGGCTACACCTTC	CASSLGVSNYGYTF
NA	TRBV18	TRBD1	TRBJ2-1	TGTGCCAGCTCACCACCGAGTAACCCAGGGGGACATGAGCAGTTCTTC	CASSPPSNPGGHEQFF
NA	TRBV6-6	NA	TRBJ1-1	TGTGCCAGCACGCCTCTACGGGGCACTGAAGCTTTCTTT	CASTPLRGTEAFF
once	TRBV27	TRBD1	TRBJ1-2	TGTGCCAGCAGGCATCAGGGGGCCGGCGGCTACACCTTC	CASRHQGAGGYTF
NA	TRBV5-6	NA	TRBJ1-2	TGTGCCAGCAGCCTAGAGGCGAGGGCCGACTATGGCTACACCTTC	CASSLEARADYGYTF
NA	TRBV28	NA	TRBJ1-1	TGTGCCAGCCGGTTTAGCCGGTGGGGAGGGGGCACTGAAGCTTTCTTT	CASRFSRWGGGTEAFF
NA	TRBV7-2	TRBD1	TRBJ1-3	TGTGCCAGCAGCTCGGACAGGATCTCCACCACCATATATTTT	CASSSDRISTTIYF
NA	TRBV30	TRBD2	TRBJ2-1	TGTGCCTGGGACACAGATGGCGGGAGCTACAATGAGCAGTTCTTC	CAWDTDGGSYNEQFF
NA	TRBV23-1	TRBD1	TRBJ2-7	TGCGCCCGCTGGACAGGTGCCGAGGAGCAGTACTTC	CARWTGAEEQYF
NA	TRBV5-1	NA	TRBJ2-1	TGCGCCAGCAGCTTGGGTACAGGGACCTACAATGAGCAGTTCTTC	CASSLGTGTYNEQFF
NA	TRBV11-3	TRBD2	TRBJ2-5	TGTGCCAGCAGCGCAACTAGCGGGAGCGGGGAGACCCAGTACTTC	CASSATSGSGETQYF
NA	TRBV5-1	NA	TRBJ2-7	TGCGCCAGCAGCTTGGACAGGACCTACGAGCAGTACTTC	CASSLDRTYEQYF
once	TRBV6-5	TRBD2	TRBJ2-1	TGTGCCAGCAGTTCCCGGACTAGCAATGAGCAGTTCTTC	CASSSRTSNEQFF
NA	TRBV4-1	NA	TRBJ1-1	TGCGCCAGCAGCCAAGGACACAGTGCGAACACTGAAGCTTTCTTT	CASSQGHSANTEAFF
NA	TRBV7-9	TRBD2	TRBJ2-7	TGTGCCAGCAGCTCCACTAGCGGGACCTACGAGCAGTACTTC	CASSSTSGTYEQYF
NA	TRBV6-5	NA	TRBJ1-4	TGTGCCAGCAGTTACTCGGGAGCAACTAATGAAAAACTGTTTTTT	CASSYSGATNEKLFF
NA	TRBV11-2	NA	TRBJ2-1	TGTGCCAGCAGCCGACTTGACAATGAGCAGTTCTTC	CASSRLDNEQFF
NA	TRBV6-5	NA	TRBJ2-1	TGTGCCAGCAGGCGGAAACTGAGCTCCTACAATGAGCAGTTCTTC	CASRRKLSSYNEQFF
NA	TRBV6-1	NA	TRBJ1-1	TGTGCCAGCATAGAACGGAGCTTAGGGAACACTGAAGCTTTCTTT	CASIERSLGNTEAFF
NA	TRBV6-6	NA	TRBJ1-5	TGTGCCAGCAGTACCGGGGGTAGACAGCCCCAGCATTTT	CASSTGGRQPQHF
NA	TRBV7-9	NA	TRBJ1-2	TGTGCCAGCACCCAGGGTGACTATGGCTACACCTTC	CASTQGDYGYTF
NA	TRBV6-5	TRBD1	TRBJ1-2	TGTGCCACCTCAGGGGGCTATGGCTACACCTTC	CATSGGYGYTF
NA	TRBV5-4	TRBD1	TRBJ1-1	TGTGCCACTCAGGAGGGGGCTACTATGAACACTGAAGCTTTCTTT	CATQEGATMNTEAFF
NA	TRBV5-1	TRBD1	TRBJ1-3	TGCGCCAGCAGCTCGACAGGGGCGTCTGGAAACACCATATATTTT	CASSSTGASGNTIYF
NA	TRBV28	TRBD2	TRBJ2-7	TGTGCCAGCAGTTCCCGACTAGCGGAGCACCCCTACGAGCAGTACTTC	CASSSRLAEHPYEQYF
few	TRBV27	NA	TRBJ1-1	TGTGCCAGCAGTCCGGGTTTTGAGAACACTGAAGCTTTCTTT	CASSPGFENTEAFF
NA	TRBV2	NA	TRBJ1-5	TGTGCCAGCAGTGCAGGTAATCAGCCCCAGCATTTT	CASSAGNQPQHF
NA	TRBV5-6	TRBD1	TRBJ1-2	TGTGCCAGCAGCTTGGTTATCCTAACAGGGGGCGGAAGCTATGGCTACACCTTC	CASSLVILTGGGSYGYTF
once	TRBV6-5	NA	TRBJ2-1	TGTGCCAGCAGAGCTACTAGCTACTCCTACAATGAGCAGTTCTTC	CASRATSYSYNEQFF
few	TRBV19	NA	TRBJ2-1	TGTGCCAGTAGGAGAAACAATGAGCAGTTCTTC	CASRRNNEQFF
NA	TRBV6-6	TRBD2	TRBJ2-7	TGTGCCAGCAGGAGCGGGGATAACTACGAGCAGTACTTC	CASRSGDNYEQYF
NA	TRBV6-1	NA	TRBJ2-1	TGTGCCAGTTTCGGGGAATTGGAGCAGTTCTTC	CASFGELEQFF